A selection of T cell receptor beta chains follows, all from one sample in a study of blood T cell repertoires in COVID-19. TCRdb's table, derived via immunoSEQ multiplex PCR, lists solely in-frame clones and lacks some. The sample lists 160,000 or so clones; about 80% were seen once. The specimen was peripheral blood. The receptors shown here come from a human donor in a cohort sampled during active COVID-19. Each CDR3 is given with its conserved first and last residue. A D gene is named only where the DNA matches it firmly. The size of a clone is reported for some rows only, either as once, few or many, or as a class for expanded clones.

abundance: .
d_gene: TRBD2
j_gene: TRBJ2-3
v_gene: TRBV27
CDR3aa: CASSPRAGGGDTQYF
CDR3nt: TGTGCCAGCAGTCCACGAGCGGGGGGTGGGGATACGCAGTATTTT

abundance: .
d_gene: .
j_gene: TRBJ1-1
v_gene: TRBV25-1
CDR3aa: CASSEGQIEAFF
CDR3nt: TGTGCCAGCAGTGAAGGACAGATTGAAGCTTTCTTT

abundance: .
d_gene: .
j_gene: TRBJ1-2
v_gene: TRBV27
CDR3aa: CASSLRGLGGYTF
CDR3nt: TGTGCCAGCAGTCTAAGGGGGTTGGGAGGCTACACCTTC

abundance: .
d_gene: .
j_gene: TRBJ1-2
v_gene: TRBV12-3/TRBV12-4
CDR3aa: CASSPQSLYGYTF
CDR3nt: TGTGCCAGCAGCCCACAGAGTCTATATGGCTACACCTTC

abundance: few
d_gene: .
j_gene: TRBJ2-5
v_gene: TRBV2
CDR3aa: CASSRDGGETQYF
CDR3nt: TGTGCCAGCAGTCGGGACGGGGGAGAGACCCAGTACTTC

abundance: .
d_gene: TRBD2
j_gene: TRBJ2-1
v_gene: TRBV6-5
CDR3aa: CASSSSGRALNEQFF
CDR3nt: TGTGCCAGCAGTTCTAGCGGGAGGGCCCTCAATGAGCAGTTCTTC

abundance: .
d_gene: .
j_gene: TRBJ1-4
v_gene: TRBV6-5
CDR3aa: CASSRDTATNEKLFF
CDR3nt: TGTGCCAGCAGCCGCGACACTGCAACTAATGAAAAACTGTTTTTT

abundance: .
d_gene: .
j_gene: TRBJ1-5
v_gene: TRBV24-1
CDR3aa: CATSRRGNQPQHF
CDR3nt: TGTGCCACCAGTCGCAGGGGCAATCAGCCCCAGCATTTT

abundance: .
d_gene: TRBD1
j_gene: TRBJ1-2
v_gene: TRBV28
CDR3aa: CASSLPGGVTGAYGYTF
CDR3nt: TGTGCCAGCAGTTTACCAGGGGGCGTTACGGGCGCCTATGGCTACACCTTC

abundance: .
d_gene: .
j_gene: TRBJ2-1
v_gene: TRBV29-1
CDR3aa: CSVEPTETYYNEQFF
CDR3nt: TGCAGCGTTGAACCAACAGAGACGTACTACAATGAGCAGTTCTTC

abundance: .
d_gene: .
j_gene: TRBJ2-1
v_gene: TRBV28
CDR3aa: CASSFSLANNEQFF
CDR3nt: TGTGCCAGCAGTTTTTCCCTAGCTAACAATGAGCAGTTCTTC

abundance: .
d_gene: .
j_gene: TRBJ2-1
v_gene: TRBV7-9
CDR3aa: CASSLVGRAYNEQFF
CDR3nt: TGTGCCAGCAGCTTAGTGGGCAGGGCCTACAATGAGCAGTTCTTC

abundance: few
d_gene: .
j_gene: TRBJ1-2
v_gene: TRBV28
CDR3aa: CASRSTGSYGYTF
CDR3nt: TGTGCCAGCAGGTCAACAGGGTCCTATGGCTACACCTTC

abundance: .
d_gene: .
j_gene: TRBJ2-5
v_gene: TRBV21-1
CDR3aa: CASSPRGLAGVVETQYF
CDR3nt: TGTGCCAGCAGCCCCCGGGGACTAGCGGGAGTTGTAGAGACCCAGTACTTC

abundance: .
d_gene: TRBD2
j_gene: TRBJ2-7
v_gene: TRBV19
CDR3aa: CASSRAGGPDEQYF
CDR3nt: TGTGCCAGTAGTAGGGCGGGAGGGCCCGACGAGCAGTACTTC

abundance: once
d_gene: TRBD1
j_gene: TRBJ1-3
v_gene: TRBV2
CDR3aa: CASRQGRDTIYF
CDR3nt: TGTGCCAGCCGACAGGGACGAGACACCATATATTTT

abundance: .
d_gene: .
j_gene: TRBJ2-7
v_gene: TRBV3-1/TRBV3-2
CDR3aa: CASSQIAREQYF
CDR3nt: TGTGCCAGCAGCCAAATAGCGAGGGAGCAGTACTTC

abundance: .
d_gene: TRBD1
j_gene: TRBJ1-5
v_gene: TRBV7-9
CDR3aa: CASTVTGDQPQHF
CDR3nt: TGTGCCAGCACCGTGACAGGGGACCAGCCCCAGCATTTT

abundance: .
d_gene: TRBD1
j_gene: TRBJ1-2
v_gene: TRBV11-3
CDR3aa: CASSLRTGEDYYGYTF
CDR3nt: TGTGCCAGCAGCTTACGGACAGGGGAGGACTACTATGGCTACACCTTC

abundance: .
d_gene: .
j_gene: TRBJ2-7
v_gene: TRBV14
CDR3aa: CASSHPVGNSYEQYF
CDR3nt: TGTGCCAGCAGCCACCCCGTCGGGAACTCCTACGAGCAGTACTTC

abundance: .
d_gene: TRBD1
j_gene: TRBJ1-4
v_gene: TRBV7-9
CDR3aa: CASSFPTGAQATNEKLFF
CDR3nt: TGTGCCAGCAGCTTCCCGACAGGGGCCCAGGCAACTAATGAAAAACTGTTTTTT

abundance: .
d_gene: TRBD2
j_gene: TRBJ2-5
v_gene: TRBV7-2
CDR3aa: CASSLASGGGETQYF
CDR3nt: TGTGCCAGCAGCTTAGCGAGCGGGGGCGGGGAGACCCAGTACTTC

abundance: .
d_gene: .
j_gene: TRBJ1-3
v_gene: TRBV4-3
CDR3aa: CASSQVLRNTIYF
CDR3nt: TGCGCCAGCAGCCAAGTTCTTAGAAACACCATATATTTT

abundance: .
d_gene: .
j_gene: TRBJ1-5
v_gene: TRBV6-5
CDR3aa: CASSSGRVVSNQPQHF
CDR3nt: TGTGCCAGCAGTTCTGGCAGGGTAGTTAGCAATCAGCCCCAGCATTTT

abundance: .
d_gene: TRBD2
j_gene: TRBJ2-7
v_gene: TRBV5-1
CDR3aa: CASSLATAGVVYEQYF
CDR3nt: TGCGCCAGCAGCTTGGCCACGGCGGGAGTAGTCTACGAGCAGTACTTC

abundance: once
d_gene: .
j_gene: TRBJ2-1
v_gene: TRBV7-2
CDR3aa: CASNAGTYNEQFF
CDR3nt: TGTGCCAGCAACGCGGGAACTTACAATGAGCAGTTCTTC

abundance: .
d_gene: .
j_gene: TRBJ1-3
v_gene: TRBV25-1
CDR3aa: CASSESATGLFFSTIYF
CDR3nt: TGTGCCAGCAGTGAATCCGCCACCGGACTCTTCTTTAGCACCATATATTTT

abundance: .
d_gene: TRBD2
j_gene: TRBJ2-2
v_gene: TRBV6-5
CDR3aa: CASKGGDGGELFF
CDR3nt: TGTGCCAGCAAGGGAGGGGACGGCGGGGAGCTGTTTTTT